One and the same sample provided the 27 T cell receptor beta chains below, sequenced in a study of blood T cell repertoires in COVID-19. Libraries were prepared by immunoSEQ multiplex PCR; TCRdb keeps only in-frame clonotypes and omits some of them. The sample carries some 400,000 clones, 80% to 90% recorded once. The specimen sequenced was PBMCs or T cells enriched from blood (not recorded which). These receptors originate from a man aged 25 to 40 who had recovered from COVID-19.

The chain has TRBV2 and TRBJ2-5; 9 bases fit TRBD1. Germline-derived CDR1 and CDR2 are SNHLY and FYNNEI. J was trimmed by 3 bases and V by 6 bases; bases with no gene match: 8. The length of the CDR3 is 15 residues. Here the CDR3 DNA reads TGTGCCAGCAGACCCCGGGACAGGGCGAAAGAGACCCAGTACTTC. Translation: CASRPRDRAKETQYF. Using reference TRBV2 and TRBJ2-5 for the parts outside the CDR3, the full variable domain is EPEVTQTPSHQVTQMGQEVILRCVPISNHLYFYWYRQILGQKVEFLVSFYNNEISEKSEIFDDQFSVERPDGSNFTLKIRSTKLEDSAMYFCASRPRDRAKETQYFGPGTRLLVL.

V usage is TRBV5-1 and J usage is TRBJ1-1, with TRBD1 as a possible D gene (5 bases). This CDR3 is 12 amino acids long. Trimming pared 6 bases from V and 4 bases from J, leaving 10 bases between. Germline lookup yields CDR1 SGHRS and CDR2 YFSETQ. The CDR3 spells CASMGEGTEAFF. The CDR3 DNA follows: TGCGCCAGCATGGGGGAGGGCACTGAAGCTTTCTTT.

The J gene is TRBJ1-2, the V gene TRBV30; D remains ambiguous. Trimming pared 7 bases from V and 8 bases from J, leaving 14 bases between. This CDR3 has 11 amino acids. Germline V gene sequence: CDR1 GTSNPN, CDR2 SVGIG (reference sequence). CDR3 bases: TGTGCCTTCTGGAGGTCCAGAGGCTACACCTTC. Translated, it gives CAFWRSRGYTF.

The chain has TRBV3-1 (or the pseudogene TRBV3-2) and TRBJ2-1; TRBD1 matches at 8 bases. Germline V CDR1 and CDR2: LGHDT, YNNKEL (reference sequence). The J segment lost 8 bases and the V segment lost 3 bases, leaving 9 bases of the junction unmatched. The CDR3 is made up of 15 amino acids. CDR3 nucleotide sequence: TGTGCCAGCAGCCACTCCGGGACAGGCGGGGATGAGCAGTTCTTC. Residues: CASSHSGTGGDEQFF.

V gene TRBV23-1 combines with J gene TRBJ1-6, with D maybe TRBD1 (6 bases). TRBV23-1 belongs to the ORF category, with a function that is uncertain. V was cut by 4 bases and J by 0 bases, with 19 bases left in between. The length of the CDR3 is 19 residues. The CDR3 region has the DNA TGCGCCAGCAGTCCCCTCCCAGGGGCAGGGAGCTCCTATAATTCACCCCTCCACTTT. Its protein product is CASSPLPGAGSSYNSPLHF.

The V and J genes are TRBV7-8 and TRBJ2-7; 9 bases line up with TRBD1. J lost 5 bases, V lost 0 bases, and 11 bases had no gene match. The CDR3 spans 17 residues. Germline V CDR1 and CDR2: SGHVS, FQNEAQ. CDR3 amino acids: CASSLAMGQGIADEQYF. The CDR3 DNA sequence: TGTGCCAGCAGCTTAGCAATGGGACAGGGAATCGCGGACGAGCAGTACTTC.

For the CDR3, the DNA is TGTGCCAGCAGCTCGGAGGGGGGGGCGATCTACGAGCAGTACTTC. Protein sequence: CASSSEGGAIYEQYF. This chain links TRBV7-2 with TRBJ2-7, with D perhaps TRBD2 (7 bases). V gave up 4 bases and J gave up 3 bases, with 16 bases separating them. The CDR3 has 15 amino acids. The germline V gene encodes CDR1 SGHTA and CDR2 FQGNSA. Supplemented by reference TRBV7-2 and TRBJ2-7, the full variable domain reads GAGVSQSPSNKVTEKGKDVELRCDPISGHTALYWYRQSLGQGLEFLIYFQGNSAPDKSGLPSDRFSAERTGGSVSTLTIQRTQQEDSAVYLCASSSEGGAIYEQYFGPGTRLTVT.

The V gene is TRBV3-1 (or the pseudogene TRBV3-2), the J gene TRBJ1-2; a possible D gene is TRBD1 (5 bases). The germline V gene encodes CDR1 LGHDT and CDR2 YNNKEL (reference sequence). CDR3 length: 15 amino acids. The V end was cut by 0 bases, the J end by 5 bases, with 13 bases between. CDR3 DNA: TGTGCCAGCAGCCAAGAGCCAGGGAACCTTTATGGCTACACCTTC. It codes for CASSQEPGNLYGYTF.

This chain links TRBV5-6 with TRBJ1-2; 10 nucleotides align to TRBD1. The germline CDR1 and CDR2 sequences are SGHDT and YYEEEE. There are 14 residues in the CDR3. Trimming cost V 2 bases and J 7 bases; bases outside gene matches: 5. CDR3 sequence: CASSFPDRGTGYTF. The CDR3 DNA reads TGTGCCAGCAGCTTTCCGGACAGGGGGACTGGCTACACCTTC.

Here the CDR3 DNA reads TGTGCCAGCAGCACGGGGACAGAAGGCTCTGGAAACACCATATATTTT. It translates to CASSTGTEGSGNTIYF. The chain carries TRBV7-9 and TRBJ1-3; 7 bases agree with TRBD1. Germline-derived CDR1 and CDR2 are SEHNR and FQNEAQ (reference sequence). Trimming at V came to 5 bases and at J to 0 bases, leaving 7 bases not matched to a gene. The CDR3 extends over 16 amino acids. Based on the CDR3 plus reference TRBV7-9 and TRBJ1-3, the full variable domain is DTGVSQNPRHKITKRGQNVTFRCDPISEHNRLYWYRQTLGQGPEFLTYFQNEAQLEKSRLLSDRFSAERPKGSFSTLEIQRTEQGDSAMYLCASSTGTEGSGNTIYFGEGSWLTVV.

This clone has just one count. The chain couples TRBV6-5 to TRBJ1-5; D perhaps matches TRBD1 (6 bases). Trimming pared 8 bases from V and 1 base from J, leaving 15 bases between. The CDR3 length is 15 residues. Germline CDR1 MNHEY, CDR2 SVGAGI. CDR3 residues: CASSTGSPSNQPQHF. Written as DNA, the CDR3 is TGTGCCAGCTCAACAGGGAGCCCCAGCAATCAGCCCCAGCATTTT.

In DNA, the CDR3 is TGTGCCAGCAGCCCCGACAGGCTCGAAGCTTTCTTT. Its protein product is CASSPDRLEAFF. The chain has TRBV27 and TRBJ1-1, with D possibly TRBD1 on 6 matching bases. The V end lost 6 bases, the J end lost 8 bases, and 13 bases lay between the germline ends. The CDR3 is 12 residues long. Looked up from germline, CDR1 is MNHEY and CDR2 is SMNVEV (reference sequence).

This chain connects TRBV18 to TRBJ2-5; 8 bases agree with TRBD2. Losses at the gene ends were 2 bases for V and 1 base for J; bases not matched to a gene: 6. This CDR3 is 16 amino acids long. Looked up from germline, CDR1 is KGHSH and CDR2 is LQKENI. The CDR3 reads CASSPTGRGSQETQYF. The CDR3 DNA reads as TGTGCCAGCTCACCAACCGGGAGGGGTTCCCAAGAGACCCAGTACTTC. Variable domain in full (rest from reference TRBV18 and TRBJ2-5): NAGVMQNPRHLVRRRGQEARLRCSPMKGHSHVYWYRQLPEEGLKFMVYLQKENIIDESGMPKERFSAEFPKEGPSILRIQQVVRGDSAAYFCASSPTGRGSQETQYFGPGTRLLVL.

The rearrangement uses TRBV10-3 and TRBJ2-7; TRBD2 matches 9 bases. V lost 8 bases and J lost 4; bases outside the gene matches: 6. Germline assignment: CDR1 ENHRY and CDR2 SYGVKD. The CDR3 extends over 13 amino acids. In nucleotides, the CDR3 is TGTGCCATCGGCTCTAGCGGGATTTACGAGCAGTACTTC. Amino acid sequence: CAIGSSGIYEQYF.

The chain has TRBV27 and TRBJ2-7; 9 bases line up with TRBD1. V shed 5 bases and J 3 bases; nucleotides not matched to a gene: 5. Germline V CDR1 and CDR2: MNHEY, SMNVEV (reference sequence). This CDR3 spans 14 amino acids. The CDR3 DNA sequence: TGTGCCAGCAGTAGGACAGGGGCGAGCTACGAGCAGTACTTC. Translated, it gives CASSRTGASYEQYF.

This chain connects TRBV7-9 to TRBJ1-4; a weak D match, TRBD1 (6 bases). Germline V lookup: CDR1 SEHNR, CDR2 FQNEAQ (reference sequence). Trimming pared 5 bases from V and 0 bases from J, leaving 7 bases between. This CDR3 comprises 14 residues. The CDR3 nucleotides read TGTGCCAGCAGCCGACAGGCAACTAATGAAAAACTGTTTTTT. It yields the protein CASSRQATNEKLFF. Supplemented by reference TRBV7-9 and TRBJ1-4, the full variable domain reads DTGVSQNPRHKITKRGQNVTFRCDPISEHNRLYWYRQTLGQGPEFLTYFQNEAQLEKSRLLSDRFSAERPKGSFSTLEIQRTEQGDSAMYLCASSRQATNEKLFFGSGTQLSVL.

The rearrangement uses TRBV19 and TRBJ1-1, with a weak D call TRBD1 (5 bases). The germline gives CDR1 LNHDA, CDR2 SQIVND (reference sequence). The CDR3 totals 19 residues. The V end lost 5 bases, the J end lost 5 bases, and 30 bases lay between the germline ends. The CDR3 DNA follows: TGTGCCAGTAGTTTCGTGCCCCATCGTCAGGGAGGTGGAGGGACTGAAGCTTTCTTT. Protein product: CASSFVPHRQGGGGTEAFF.

The gene calls are TRBV10-1 and TRBJ2-7, with D tentatively TRBD2 (6 bases). The CDR3 runs 13 residues. Between the trimmed V and J ends, which lost 8 bases and 0 bases, there was a span of 11 bases. CDR1 is WNHNN and CDR2 is SYGVQD in the germline V gene (reference sequence). The CDR3: CASPGVPSYEQYF. In nucleotides, the CDR3 is TGCGCCAGCCCGGGGGTCCCCTCCTACGAGCAGTACTTC.

The chain uses TRBV5-1 and TRBJ1-2; 8 bases align to TRBD1. Germline assignment: CDR1 SGHRS and CDR2 YFSETQ. The CDR3 is 16 amino acids. Losses at the gene ends were 4 bases for V and 3 bases for J; bases not matched to a gene: 11. In DNA form, the CDR3 reads TGCGCCAGCAGCCCGGAAGGACAGGGAGGGTACTATGGCTACACCTTC. Translated, it gives CASSPEGQGGYYGYTF.

The chain recombines TRBV10-2 with TRBJ2-4, with D possibly being TRBD1 (5 bases). Trimming took 3 bases from V and 0 from J, leaving 12 bases between them. This CDR3 is built from 16 residues. CDR1 is WSHSY, CDR2 SAAADI, per germline. The CDR3 DNA is TGCGCCAGCAGTGAACAGGAGACACTAGCCAAAAACATTCAGTACTTC. Translating gives CASSEQETLAKNIQYF.

The rearrangement joins TRBV9 to TRBJ2-3, with 9 positions matching TRBD1. The CDR3 is 15 residues long. Trimming at V came to 3 bases and at J to 3 bases, leaving 5 bases not matched to a gene. Germline V gives CDR1 SGDLS, CDR2 YYNGEE. Here the CDR3 DNA reads TGTGCCAGCAGCGACCGGGACAGGGCAACAGATACGCAGTATTTT. It yields the protein CASSDRDRATDTQYF.

V is TRBV11-2 and J is TRBJ1-3; D ambiguous. This CDR3 spans 15 amino acids. V shed 5 bases and J shed 0 bases, with 11 bases lying between them. Germline CDR1 SGHAT, CDR2 FQNNGV. The CDR3, as DNA: TGTGCCAGCAGCAATCCGCGAAGCTCTGGAAACACCATATATTTT. Amino acids: CASSNPRSSGNTIYF.

The CDR3 spells CASNSPPGQGNTEAFF. The CDR3 DNA sequence: TGTGCCAGCAATAGCCCCCCCGGCCAGGGGAACACTGAAGCTTTCTTT. The chain links TRBV7-9 to TRBJ1-1, with a tentative D call TRBD1 (5 bases). V dropped 7 bases and J dropped 1 base, with 19 bases sitting between them. CDR1 is SEHNR and CDR2 is FQNEAQ in the germline V gene (reference sequence). The CDR3 length is 16 residues.

J is TRBJ2-7 and V is TRBV6-2 or TRBV6-3; 12 bases match TRBD2. This CDR3 contains 18 residues. Germline V gene sequence: CDR1 MNHEY, CDR2 SVGEGT. Trimming at V came to 4 bases and at J to 2 bases, leaving 12 bases not matched to a gene. The DNA for the CDR3 is TGTGCCAGCAGTTTAACGCGGGGACTAGCGGGCGGAACCTACGAGCAGTACTTC. Residues: CASSLTRGLAGGTYEQYF.

This rearrangement joins TRBV3-1 (or the pseudogene TRBV3-2) to TRBJ1-1; 9 bases are a match to TRBD1. CDR3 size: 15 residues. The J segment lost 8 bases and the V segment lost 4 bases, leaving 11 bases of the junction unmatched. The V gene's germline CDR1 is LGHDT and CDR2 YNNKEL (reference sequence). For the CDR3, the DNA is TGTGCCAGCAGCCTGGGGGACAGGGAATACCCCGAAGCTTTCTTT. Translation: CASSLGDREYPEAFF.

The chain joins TRBV5-4 to TRBJ1-2; 8 bases are a match to TRBD1. V lost 4 bases to trimming and J lost 2 bases; unmatched junction nucleotides: 10. Looked up from germline, CDR1 is SGHNT and CDR2 is YYREEE (reference sequence). This CDR3 is 16 amino acids long. CDR3: CASSPGQALGNYGYTF. The CDR3 nucleotides are TGTGCCAGCAGCCCGGGACAGGCCCTGGGGAACTATGGCTACACCTTC.

The chain employs TRBV6-1 and TRBJ1-1; 10 bases agree with TRBD1. Germline lookup yields CDR1 MNHNS and CDR2 SASEGT. The CDR3 contains 15 residues. V was clipped by 1 base and J by 4 bases; unmatched bases: 3. For the CDR3, the DNA is TGTGCCAGCAGTGAAGGGTGGACAGGGGGCACTGAAGCTTTCTTT. This translates into CASSEGWTGGTEAFF.